This is a list of T cell receptor beta chains from one sample in a study of blood T cell repertoires in COVID-19. Here immunoSEQ multiplex PCR was the method, and the copy in TCRdb shows in-frame clones only, minus some. The table has fewer than 400,000 clones, over 80% seen once. Sequenced: PBMCs or T cells enriched from blood (not recorded which). The receptors were sampled from a woman aged 18-30 years who had recovered from COVID-19. Both conserved end residues are part of each CDR3.

V,J,CDR3
TRBV5-1,TRBJ1-1,CASSSRDKNTEAFF
TRBV6-5,TRBJ2-2,CASSRLAENTGELFF
TRBV7-3,TRBJ2-3,CASSFGAADTQYF
TRBV2,TRBJ1-5,CASSEAGGSNQPQHF
TRBV5-1,TRBJ2-3,CASSQEGQGFDTQYF
TRBV7-2,TRBJ1-6,CASKWTGNYNSPLHF
TRBV19,TRBJ1-1,CASRDRGRNTEAFF
TRBV5-1,TRBJ2-7,CASSKMPGTGKEQYF
TRBV2,TRBJ2-2,CASTGLTNTGELFF
TRBV12-3/TRBV12-4,TRBJ2-7,CASSLYVTYEQYF
TRBV7-2,TRBJ2-3,CASSQLLRRAGTDTQYF
TRBV7-8,TRBJ1-1,CASSLSQNTEAFF
TRBV21-1,TRBJ2-7,CASSKTGTSGYEQYF
TRBV7-3,TRBJ2-6,CASSLVLSGANVLTF
TRBV9,TRBJ2-5,CASSVGDRGGRETQYF
TRBV19,TRBJ2-7,CASNPHQDRVYKQYF
TRBV5-3,TRBJ1-5,CARSCQGGSSNQPQHF
TRBV5-5,TRBJ1-2,CASSLVLQGSGYTF
TRBV28,TRBJ1-3,CASSSFAGNTIYF